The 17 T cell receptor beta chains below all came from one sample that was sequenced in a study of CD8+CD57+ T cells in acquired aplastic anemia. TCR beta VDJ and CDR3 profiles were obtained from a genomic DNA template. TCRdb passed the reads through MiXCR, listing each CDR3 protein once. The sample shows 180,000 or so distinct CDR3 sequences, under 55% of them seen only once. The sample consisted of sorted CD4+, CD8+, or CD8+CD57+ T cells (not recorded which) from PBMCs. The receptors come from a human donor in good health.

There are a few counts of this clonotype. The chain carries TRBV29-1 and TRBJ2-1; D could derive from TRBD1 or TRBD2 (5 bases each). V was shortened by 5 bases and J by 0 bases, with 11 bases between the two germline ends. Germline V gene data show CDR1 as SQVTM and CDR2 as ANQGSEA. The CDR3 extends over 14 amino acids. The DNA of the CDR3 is TGCAGCGTTTTAGGGGAGAGCTCCTACAATGAGCAGTTCTTC. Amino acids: CSVLGESSYNEQFF.

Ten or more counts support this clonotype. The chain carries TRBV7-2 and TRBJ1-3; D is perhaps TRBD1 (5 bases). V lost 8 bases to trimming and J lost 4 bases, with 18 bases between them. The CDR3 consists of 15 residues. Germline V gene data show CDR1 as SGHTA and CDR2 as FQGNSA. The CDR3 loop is CASSQGAGGGNTIYF. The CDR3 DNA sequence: TGTGCCAGCTCACAAGGGGCAGGAGGCGGAAACACCATATATTTT.

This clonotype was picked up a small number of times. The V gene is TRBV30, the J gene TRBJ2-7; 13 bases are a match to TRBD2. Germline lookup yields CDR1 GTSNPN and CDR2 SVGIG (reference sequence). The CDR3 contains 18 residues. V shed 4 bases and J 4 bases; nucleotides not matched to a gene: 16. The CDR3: CAWKGFGTSGKSPYEQYF. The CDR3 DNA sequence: TGTGCCTGGAAAGGCTTCGGGACTAGCGGGAAGAGCCCTTACGAGCAGTACTTC.

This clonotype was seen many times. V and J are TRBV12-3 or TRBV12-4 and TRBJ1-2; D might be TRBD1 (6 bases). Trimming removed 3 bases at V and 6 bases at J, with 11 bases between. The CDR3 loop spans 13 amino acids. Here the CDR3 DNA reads TGTGCCAGCAGTTTTCGTAGGACAGATGGCTACACCTTC. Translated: CASSFRRTDGYTF.

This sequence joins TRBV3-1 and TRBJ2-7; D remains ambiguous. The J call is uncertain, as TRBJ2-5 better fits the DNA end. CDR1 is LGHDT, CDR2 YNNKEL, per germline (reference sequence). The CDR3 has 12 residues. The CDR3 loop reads CASSQDSETQYF. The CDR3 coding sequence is TGTGCCAGCAGCCAAGACAGCGAGACCCAGTACTTC.

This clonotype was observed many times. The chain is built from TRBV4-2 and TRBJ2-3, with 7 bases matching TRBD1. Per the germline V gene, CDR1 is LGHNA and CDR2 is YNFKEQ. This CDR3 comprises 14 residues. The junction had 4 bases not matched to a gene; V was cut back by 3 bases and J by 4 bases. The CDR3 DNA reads TGTGCCAGCAGCCAGACAGGGAAAGCAGATACGCAGTATTTT. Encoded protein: CASSQTGKADTQYF.

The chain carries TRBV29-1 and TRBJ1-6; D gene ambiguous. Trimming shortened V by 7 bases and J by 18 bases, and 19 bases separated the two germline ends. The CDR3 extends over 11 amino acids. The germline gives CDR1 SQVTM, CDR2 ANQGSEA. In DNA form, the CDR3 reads TGCAGCGCTGCCTCGGGTGGGGAAACCCACTTT. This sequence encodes CSAASGGETHF.

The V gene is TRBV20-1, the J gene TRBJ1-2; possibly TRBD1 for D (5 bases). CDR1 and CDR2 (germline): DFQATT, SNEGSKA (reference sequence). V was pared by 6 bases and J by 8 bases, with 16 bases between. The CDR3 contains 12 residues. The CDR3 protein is CSALVGAAGYTF. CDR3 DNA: TGCAGTGCCCTGGTAGGGGCGGCCGGCTACACCTTC.

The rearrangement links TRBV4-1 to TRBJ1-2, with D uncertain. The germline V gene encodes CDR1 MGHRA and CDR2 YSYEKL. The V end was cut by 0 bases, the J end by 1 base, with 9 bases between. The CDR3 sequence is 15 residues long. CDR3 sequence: CASSQDRQDNYGYTF. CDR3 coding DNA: TGCGCCAGCAGCCAAGATCGTCAGGATAACTATGGCTACACCTTC.

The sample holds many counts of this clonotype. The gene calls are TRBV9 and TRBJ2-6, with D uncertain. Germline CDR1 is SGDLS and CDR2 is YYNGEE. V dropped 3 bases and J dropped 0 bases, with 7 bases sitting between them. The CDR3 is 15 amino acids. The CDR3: CASSGAFSGANVLTF. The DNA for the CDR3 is TGTGCCAGCAGCGGCGCCTTCTCTGGGGCCAACGTCCTGACTTTC.

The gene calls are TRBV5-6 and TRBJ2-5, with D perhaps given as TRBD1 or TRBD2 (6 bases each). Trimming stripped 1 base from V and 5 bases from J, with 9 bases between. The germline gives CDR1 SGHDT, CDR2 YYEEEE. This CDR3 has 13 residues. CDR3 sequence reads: CASSLRGAETQYF. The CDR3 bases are TGTGCCAGCAGCTTGAGGGGGGCCGAGACCCAGTACTTC.

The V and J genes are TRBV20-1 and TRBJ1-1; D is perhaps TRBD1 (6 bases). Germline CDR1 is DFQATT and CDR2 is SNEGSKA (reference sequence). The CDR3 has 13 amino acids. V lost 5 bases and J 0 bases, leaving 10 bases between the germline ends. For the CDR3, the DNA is TGCAGTGCTCCGGACAGAATGAACACTGAAGCTTTCTTT. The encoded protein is CSAPDRMNTEAFF.

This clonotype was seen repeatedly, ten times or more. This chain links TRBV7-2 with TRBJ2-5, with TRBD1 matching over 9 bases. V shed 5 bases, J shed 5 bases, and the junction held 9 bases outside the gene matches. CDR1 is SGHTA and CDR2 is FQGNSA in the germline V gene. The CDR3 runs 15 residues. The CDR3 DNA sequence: TGTGCCAGCAGCCGAGCCACAGGGGGCCGGGAGACCCAGTACTTC. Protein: CASSRATGGRETQYF.

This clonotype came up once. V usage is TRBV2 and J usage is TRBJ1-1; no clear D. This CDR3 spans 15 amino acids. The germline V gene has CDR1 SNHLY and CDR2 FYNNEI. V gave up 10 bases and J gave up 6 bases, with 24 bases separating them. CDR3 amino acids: CATMDLSLNRAEAFF. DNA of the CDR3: TGTGCCACCATGGACCTTTCCCTGAACCGAGCTGAAGCTTTCTTT. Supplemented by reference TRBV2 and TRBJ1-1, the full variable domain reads EPEVTQTPSHQVTQMGQEVILRCVPISNHLYFYWYRQILGQKVEFLVSFYNNEISEKSEIFDDQFSVERPDGSNFTLKIRSTKLEDSAMYFCATMDLSLNRAEAFFGQGTRLTVV.

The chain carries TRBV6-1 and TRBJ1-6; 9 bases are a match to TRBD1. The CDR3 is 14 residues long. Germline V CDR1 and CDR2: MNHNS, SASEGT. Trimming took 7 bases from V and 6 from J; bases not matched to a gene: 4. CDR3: CASNIQGANSPLHF. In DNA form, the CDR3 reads TGTGCCAGCAACATACAGGGGGCTAATTCACCCCTCCACTTT.

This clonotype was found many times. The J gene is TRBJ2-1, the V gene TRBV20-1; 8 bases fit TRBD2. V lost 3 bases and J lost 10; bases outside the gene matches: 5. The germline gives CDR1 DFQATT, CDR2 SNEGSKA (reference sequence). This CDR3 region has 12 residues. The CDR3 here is CSASGRAWEQFF. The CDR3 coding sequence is TGCAGTGCTAGCGGGAGGGCATGGGAGCAGTTCTTC.

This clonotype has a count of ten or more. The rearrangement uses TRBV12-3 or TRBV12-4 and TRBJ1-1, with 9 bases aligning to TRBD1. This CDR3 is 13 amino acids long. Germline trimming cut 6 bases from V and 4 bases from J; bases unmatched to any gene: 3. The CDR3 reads CASRTGGFTEAFF. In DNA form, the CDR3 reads TGTGCCAGCAGGACAGGGGGTTTCACTGAAGCTTTCTTT.